The present entry profiles one T cell receptor (beta chain) with its context. The target antigen is unknown. These data come from a study of cytomegalovirus exposure and HLA in healthy donors. Turning to the study itself: The 100 to 150 validation repertoires matched the roughly 650 first-cohort repertoires in platform, a later analysis reported. Study results and limitations: Among TCR beta chains, those listed as cytomegalovirus-associated numbered over 150.

Clones were read by immunoSEQ multiplex PCR, and TCRdb kept only the in-frame ones, dropping some. Of approximately 140,000 clones in the sample, approximately 86% are singletons; the top ten hold roughly 7.7%. V lost 0 bases to trimming and J lost 2 bases, with 9 bases between them. This CDR3 has 15 amino acids. Germline values: CDR1 SGDLS, CDR2 YYNGEE. J is TRBJ2-1 and V is TRBV9; D gene ambiguous. Source material: PBMCs. The TCR originated in a woman between 18 and 29 years old in good health and CMV-seropositive. DNA for the CDR3: TGTGCCAGCAGCGTAGCAGGCAACCCCTACAATGAGCAGTTCTTC. It encodes CASSVAGNPYNEQFF.